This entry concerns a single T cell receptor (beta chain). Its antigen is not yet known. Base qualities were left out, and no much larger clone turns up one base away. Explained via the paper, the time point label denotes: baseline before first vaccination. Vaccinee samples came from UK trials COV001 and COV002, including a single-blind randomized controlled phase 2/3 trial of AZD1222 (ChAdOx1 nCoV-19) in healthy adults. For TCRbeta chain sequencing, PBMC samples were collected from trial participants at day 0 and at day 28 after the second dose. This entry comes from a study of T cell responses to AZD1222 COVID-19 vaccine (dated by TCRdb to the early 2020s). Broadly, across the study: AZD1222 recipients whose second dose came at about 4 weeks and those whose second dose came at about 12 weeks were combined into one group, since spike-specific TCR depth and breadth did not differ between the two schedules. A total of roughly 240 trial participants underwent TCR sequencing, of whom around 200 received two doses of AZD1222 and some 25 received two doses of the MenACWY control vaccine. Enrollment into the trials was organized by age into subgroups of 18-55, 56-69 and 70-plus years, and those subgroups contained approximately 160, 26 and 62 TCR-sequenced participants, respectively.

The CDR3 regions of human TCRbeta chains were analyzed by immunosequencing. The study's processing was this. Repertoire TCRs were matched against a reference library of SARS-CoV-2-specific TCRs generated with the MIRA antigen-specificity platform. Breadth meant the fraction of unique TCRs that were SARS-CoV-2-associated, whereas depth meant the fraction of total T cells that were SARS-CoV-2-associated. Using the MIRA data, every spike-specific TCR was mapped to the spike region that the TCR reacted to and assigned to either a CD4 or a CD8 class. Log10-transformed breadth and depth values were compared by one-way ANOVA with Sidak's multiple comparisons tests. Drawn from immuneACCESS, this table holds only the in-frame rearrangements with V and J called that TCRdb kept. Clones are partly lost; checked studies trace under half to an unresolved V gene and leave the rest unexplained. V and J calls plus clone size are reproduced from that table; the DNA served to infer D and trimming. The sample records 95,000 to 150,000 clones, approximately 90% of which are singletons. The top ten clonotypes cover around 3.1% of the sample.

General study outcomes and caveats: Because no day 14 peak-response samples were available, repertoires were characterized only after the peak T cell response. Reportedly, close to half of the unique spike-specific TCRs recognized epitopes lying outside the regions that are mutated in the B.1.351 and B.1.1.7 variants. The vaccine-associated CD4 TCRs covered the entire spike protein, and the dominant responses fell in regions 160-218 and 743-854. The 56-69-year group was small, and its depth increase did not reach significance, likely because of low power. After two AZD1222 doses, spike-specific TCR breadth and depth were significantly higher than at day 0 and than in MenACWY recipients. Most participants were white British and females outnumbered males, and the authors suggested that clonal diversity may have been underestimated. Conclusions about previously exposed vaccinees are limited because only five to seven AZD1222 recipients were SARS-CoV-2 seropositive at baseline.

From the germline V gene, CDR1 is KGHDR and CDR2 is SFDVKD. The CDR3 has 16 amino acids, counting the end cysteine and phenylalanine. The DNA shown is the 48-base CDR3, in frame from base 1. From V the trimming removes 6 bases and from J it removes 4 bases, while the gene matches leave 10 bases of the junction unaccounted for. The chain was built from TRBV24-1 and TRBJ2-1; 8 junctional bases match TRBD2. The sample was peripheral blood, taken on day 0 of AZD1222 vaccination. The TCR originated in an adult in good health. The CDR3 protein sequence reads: CATSKGAGGFYNEQFF. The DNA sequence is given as TGTGCCACCAGTAAAGGGGCGGGAGGATTTTACAATGAGCAGTTCTTC.